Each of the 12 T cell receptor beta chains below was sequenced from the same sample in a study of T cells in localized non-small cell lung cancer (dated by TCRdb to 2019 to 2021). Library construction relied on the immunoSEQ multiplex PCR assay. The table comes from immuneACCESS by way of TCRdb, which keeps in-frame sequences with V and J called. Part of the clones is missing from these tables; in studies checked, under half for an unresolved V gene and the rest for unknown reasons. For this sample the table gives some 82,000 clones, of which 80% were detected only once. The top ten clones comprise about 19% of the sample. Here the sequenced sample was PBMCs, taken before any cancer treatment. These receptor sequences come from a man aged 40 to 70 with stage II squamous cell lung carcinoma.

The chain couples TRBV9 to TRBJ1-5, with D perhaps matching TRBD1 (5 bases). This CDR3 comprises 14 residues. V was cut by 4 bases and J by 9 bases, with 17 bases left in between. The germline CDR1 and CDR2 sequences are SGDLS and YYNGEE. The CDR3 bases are TGTGCCAGCAGCCCTCAGCTGGGGGATGGGCCCCAGCATTTT. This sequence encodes CASSPQLGDGPQHF. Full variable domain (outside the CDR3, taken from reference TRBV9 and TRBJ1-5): DSGVTQTPKHLITATGQRVTLRCSPRSGDLSVYWYQQSLDQGLQFLIQYYNGEERAKGNILERFSAQQFPDLHSELNLSSLELGDSALYFCASSPQLGDGPQHFGDGTRLSIL.

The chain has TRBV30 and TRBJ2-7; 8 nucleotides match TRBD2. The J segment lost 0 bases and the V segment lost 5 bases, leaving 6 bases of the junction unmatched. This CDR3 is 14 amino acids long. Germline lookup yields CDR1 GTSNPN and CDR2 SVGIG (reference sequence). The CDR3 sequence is CAWETSGASYEQYF. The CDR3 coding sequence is TGTGCCTGGGAAACTAGCGGAGCCTCCTACGAGCAGTACTTC.

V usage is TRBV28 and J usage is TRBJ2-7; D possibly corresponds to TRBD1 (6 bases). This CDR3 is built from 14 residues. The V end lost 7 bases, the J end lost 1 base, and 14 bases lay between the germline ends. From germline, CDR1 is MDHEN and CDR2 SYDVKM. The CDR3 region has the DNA TGTGCCAGCAAAAAGGGGGACCGATCCTACGAGCAGTACTTC. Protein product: CASKKGDRSYEQYF.

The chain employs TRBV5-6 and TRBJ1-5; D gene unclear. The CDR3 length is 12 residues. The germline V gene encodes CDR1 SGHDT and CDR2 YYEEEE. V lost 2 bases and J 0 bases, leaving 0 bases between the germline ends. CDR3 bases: TGTGCCAGCAGCTTTAGCAATCAGCCCCAGCATTTT. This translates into CASSFSNQPQHF.

In DNA form, the CDR3 reads TGCGCCAGCAGCTTGGATGGACAGGGGAATTCACCCCTCCACTTT. Its protein is CASSLDGQGNSPLHF. This chain uses TRBV5-1 with TRBJ1-6, with 9 bases identical to TRBD1. The CDR3 contains 15 residues. Germline CDR1 and CDR2: SGHRS and YFSETQ. V shed 0 bases and J 7 bases; nucleotides not matched to a gene: 2.

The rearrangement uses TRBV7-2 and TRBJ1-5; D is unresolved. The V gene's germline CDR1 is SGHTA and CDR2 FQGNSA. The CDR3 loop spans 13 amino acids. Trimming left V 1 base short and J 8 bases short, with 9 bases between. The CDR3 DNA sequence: TGTGCCAGCAGCTTAGAGCGGCTTAAGCCCCAGCATTTT. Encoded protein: CASSLERLKPQHF. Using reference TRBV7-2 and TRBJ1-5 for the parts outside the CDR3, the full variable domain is GAGVSQSPSNKVTEKGKDVELRCDPISGHTALYWYRQSLGQGLEFLIYFQGNSAPDKSGLPSDRFSAERTGGSVSTLTIQRTQQEDSAVYLCASSLERLKPQHFGDGTRLSIL.

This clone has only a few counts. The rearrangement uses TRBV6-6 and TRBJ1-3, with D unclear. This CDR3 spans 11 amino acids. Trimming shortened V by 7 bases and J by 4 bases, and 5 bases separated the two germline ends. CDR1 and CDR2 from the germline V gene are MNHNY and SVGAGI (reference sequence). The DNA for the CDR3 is TGTGCCAGCATCGCCGGAAACACCATATATTTT. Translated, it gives CASIAGNTIYF.

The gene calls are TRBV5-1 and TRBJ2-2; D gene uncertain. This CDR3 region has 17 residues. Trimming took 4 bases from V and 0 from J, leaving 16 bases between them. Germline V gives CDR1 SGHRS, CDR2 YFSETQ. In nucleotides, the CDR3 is TGCGCCAGCAGCACCACCGCGACAACCGCGAACACCGGGGAGCTGTTTTTT. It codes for CASSTTATTANTGELFF.

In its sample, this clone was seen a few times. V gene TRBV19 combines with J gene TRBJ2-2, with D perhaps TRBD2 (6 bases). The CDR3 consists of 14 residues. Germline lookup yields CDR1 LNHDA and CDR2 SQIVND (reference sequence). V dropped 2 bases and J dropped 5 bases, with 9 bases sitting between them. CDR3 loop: CASSIRGRTGELFF. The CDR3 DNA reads TGTGCCAGTAGTATACGGGGGAGAACCGGGGAGCTGTTTTTT.

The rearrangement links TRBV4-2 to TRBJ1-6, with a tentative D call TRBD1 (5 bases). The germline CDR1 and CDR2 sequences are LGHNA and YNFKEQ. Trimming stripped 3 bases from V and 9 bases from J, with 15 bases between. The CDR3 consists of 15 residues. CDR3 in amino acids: CASSHPGPPGSPLHF. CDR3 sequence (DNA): TGTGCCAGCAGCCACCCGGGACCCCCCGGTTCACCCCTCCACTTT.

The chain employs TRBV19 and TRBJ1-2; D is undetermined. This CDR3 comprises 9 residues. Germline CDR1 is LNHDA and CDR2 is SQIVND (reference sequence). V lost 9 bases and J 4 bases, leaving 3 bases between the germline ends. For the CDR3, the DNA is TGTGCCAGGAGCTATGGCTACACCTTC. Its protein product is CARSYGYTF.

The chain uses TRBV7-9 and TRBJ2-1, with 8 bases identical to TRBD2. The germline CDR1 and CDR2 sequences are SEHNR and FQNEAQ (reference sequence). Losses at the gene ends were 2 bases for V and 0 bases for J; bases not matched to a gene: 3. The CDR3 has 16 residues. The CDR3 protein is CASSLTSGRSYNEQFF. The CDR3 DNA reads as TGTGCCAGCAGCTTAACTAGCGGACGCTCCTACAATGAGCAGTTCTTC.